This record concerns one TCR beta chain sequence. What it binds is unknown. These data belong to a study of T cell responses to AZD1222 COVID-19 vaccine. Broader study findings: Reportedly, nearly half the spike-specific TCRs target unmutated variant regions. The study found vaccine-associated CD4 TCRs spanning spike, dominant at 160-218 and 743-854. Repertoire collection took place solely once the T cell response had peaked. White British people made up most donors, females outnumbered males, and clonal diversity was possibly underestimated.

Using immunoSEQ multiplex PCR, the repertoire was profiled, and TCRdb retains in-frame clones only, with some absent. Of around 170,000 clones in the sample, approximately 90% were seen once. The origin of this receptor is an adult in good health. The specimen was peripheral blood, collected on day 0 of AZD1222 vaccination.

The CDR3 protein is CAHRTSTDTQYF. For the CDR3, the DNA is TGTGCCCACAGGACCAGCACAGATACGCAGTATTTT. The chain employs TRBV6-5 and TRBJ2-3; tentative D call: TRBD1 (5 bases). There are 12 residues in the CDR3. Germline V gene sequence: CDR1 MNHEY, CDR2 SVGAGI. With 11 bases removed from V and 0 bases from J, the gap between germline ends came to 9 bases.